These 5 T cell receptor beta chains share one sample of origin, sequenced in a study of cytomegalovirus exposure and HLA in healthy donors. Researchers ran the PCR with 60 Vbeta and 13 Jbeta primers. TCRdb's copy holds only in-frame clones and misses some; the assay was immunoSEQ multiplex PCR. The repertoire holds about 150,000 clones, with about 70% as singletons. The source material was PBMCs. The receptor source for this set is a man aged 25-45 years in good health and CMV-seropositive.

J is TRBJ2-7 and V is TRBV19, with 10 bases fitting TRBD1. This CDR3 is built from 18 residues. The germline gives CDR1 LNHDA, CDR2 SQIVND (reference sequence). Trimming at V came to 5 bases and at J to 6 bases, leaving 19 bases not matched to a gene. CDR3 in amino acids: CASSSDPWTGGNGGEQYF. The DNA for the CDR3 is TGTGCCAGTAGTTCCGACCCCTGGACAGGGGGGAATGGGGGCGAGCAGTACTTC. Looking up the rest from reference TRBV19 and TRBJ2-7 gives the full variable domain: DGGITQSPKYLFRKEGQNVTLSCEQNLNHDAMYWYRQDPGQGLRLIYYSQIVNDFQKGDIAEGYSVSREKKESFPLTVTSAQKNPTAFYLCASSSDPWTGGNGGEQYFGPGTRLTVT.

This clone showed up just a few times. The rearrangement joins TRBV27 to TRBJ2-7; 7 nucleotides agree with TRBD1. Germline V lookup: CDR1 MNHEY, CDR2 SMNVEV (reference sequence). The CDR3 is made up of 12 amino acids. J was trimmed by 2 bases and V by 5 bases; bases with no gene match: 0. The CDR3 here is CASSGQAYEQYF. As DNA, the CDR3 is TGTGCCAGCAGTGGACAGGCCTACGAGCAGTACTTC.

The DNA for the CDR3 is TGTGCCAGCAATACCGGGACAGGGAGATATGGCTACACCTTC. This codes for CASNTGTGRYGYTF. The chain joins TRBV6-5 to TRBJ1-2; 9 positions match TRBD1. The V and J ends lost 7 bases and 5 bases, in that order; junction bases with no gene match: 8. The CDR3 has 14 residues. The germline CDR1 and CDR2 sequences are MNHEY and SVGAGI.

The genes are TRBV5-4 and TRBJ1-1; D gene uncertain. V was shortened by 4 bases and J by 4 bases, with 14 bases between the two germline ends. The CDR3 has 14 residues. The germline CDR1 and CDR2 sequences are SGHNT and YYREEE (reference sequence). The CDR3, as DNA: TGTGCCAGCAGCGCGGACGAGGGATCCACTGAAGCTTTCTTT. Amino acid sequence: CASSADEGSTEAFF.

The chain has TRBV19 and TRBJ1-2; D call uncertain. The V and J ends lost 1 base and 5 bases respectively, with 5 bases between them. This CDR3 spans 12 amino acids. Germline V CDR1 and CDR2: LNHDA, SQIVND (reference sequence). The CDR3: CASSIAGYGYTF. CDR3 nucleotide sequence: TGTGCCAGTAGTATAGCCGGGTATGGCTACACCTTC. The complete variable domain, with remaining parts taken from reference TRBV19 and TRBJ1-2, reads DGGITQSPKYLFRKEGQNVTLSCEQNLNHDAMYWYRQDPGQGLRLIYYSQIVNDFQKGDIAEGYSVSREKKESFPLTVTSAQKNPTAFYLCASSIAGYGYTFGSGTRLTVV.